Below, one T cell receptor (beta chain) is given with its context. TCRdb's copy holds only in-frame clones and misses some; the assay was immunoSEQ multiplex PCR. The table lists 100,000 to 150,000 clones, 88% of them singletons, with around a tenth in the top ten. This specimen belongs to a study of blood T cell repertoires in COVID-19. Study as a whole: The analysed material was cDNA or gDNA that came from T cells, B-cell-depleted T cells, or PBMCs.

In germline, CDR1 is SGHTA, CDR2 FQGNSA. This CDR3 has 17 residues. Trimming took 0 bases from V and 0 from J, leaving 12 bases between them. This sequence was found in a middle-aged man with acute or convalescent COVID-19. What was sequenced was peripheral blood. The V and J genes are TRBV7-2 and TRBJ1-3; D not resolved. The CDR3 here is CASSLARFGSSGNTIYF. The DNA for the CDR3 is TGTGCCAGCAGCTTAGCGAGGTTCGGAAGCTCTGGAAACACCATATATTTT. Together with reference TRBV7-2 and TRBJ1-3, the CDR3 gives the full variable domain: GAGVSQSPSNKVTEKGKDVELRCDPISGHTALYWYRQSLGQGLEFLIYFQGNSAPDKSGLPSDRFSAERTGGSVSTLTIQRTQQEDSAVYLCASSLARFGSSGNTIYFGEGSWLTVV.